Presented here are 2 T cell receptor beta chains from one specimen sequenced in a study of cytomegalovirus exposure and HLA in healthy donors. Vbeta (60) and Jbeta (13) primers were used in the PCR. Some clones are missing from TCRdb's copy, which holds only in-frame ones; the method was immunoSEQ multiplex PCR. Here the sample table reports approximately 140,000 clones. The specimen was PBMCs. The receptors come from a woman aged 45-65 years in good health and CMV-seronegative.

This chain joins TRBV5-8 and TRBJ2-7; 11 bases are a match to TRBD2. Germline V gene data show CDR1 as SGHTS and CDR2 as YDEGEE. The junction had 5 bases not matched to a gene; V was cut back by 2 bases and J by 4 bases. The CDR3 contains 15 residues. The CDR3 DNA reads TGTGCCAGCAGCTTTTCCGGGACTAGCGGTTACGAGCAGTACTTC. Its translation is CASSFSGTSGYEQYF. The variable domain in full, with the rest retrieved from reference TRBV5-8 and TRBJ2-7, is EAGVTQSPTHLIKTRGQQATLRCSPISGHTSVYWYQQALGLGLQFLLWYDEGEERNRGNFPPRFSGRQFPNYSSELNVNALELEDSALYLCASSFSGTSGYEQYFGPGTRLTVT.

The J gene is TRBJ2-1, the V gene TRBV2; D gene ambiguous. Germline values: CDR1 SNHLY, CDR2 FYNNEI. V lost 6 bases to trimming and J lost 1 base, with 10 bases between them. The CDR3 contains 14 residues. The CDR3 DNA follows: TGTGCCAGCAGCGTGCTAGTGTCCTACAATGAGCAGTTCTTC. Amino acid sequence: CASSVLVSYNEQFF.